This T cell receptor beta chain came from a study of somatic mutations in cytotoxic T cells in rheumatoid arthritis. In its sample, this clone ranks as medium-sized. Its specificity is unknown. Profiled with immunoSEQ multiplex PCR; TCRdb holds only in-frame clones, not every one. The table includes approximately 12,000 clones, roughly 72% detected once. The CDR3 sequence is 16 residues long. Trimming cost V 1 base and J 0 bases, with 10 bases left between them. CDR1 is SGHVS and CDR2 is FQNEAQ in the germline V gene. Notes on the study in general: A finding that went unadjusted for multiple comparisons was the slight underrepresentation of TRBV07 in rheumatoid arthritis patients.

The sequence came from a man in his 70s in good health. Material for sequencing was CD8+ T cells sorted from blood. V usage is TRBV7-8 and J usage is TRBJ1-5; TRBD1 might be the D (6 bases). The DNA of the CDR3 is TGTGCCAGCAGCTTAGGGACAGCGAGTAGCAATCAGCCCCAGCATTTT. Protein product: CASSLGTASSNQPQHF.